This TCR beta chain was observed in a study of identical twins. Findings and caveats of the study: There was more out-of-frame TCR alpha sharing in monozygotic twins than models estimated. Surplus twin overlap in beta out-of-frame sequences was less pronounced.

Comments on this clonotype: Its antigen is not known.

CDR1 and CDR2 from the germline V gene are ENHRY and SYGVKD. Trimming left V 6 bases short and J 5 bases short, with 13 bases between. The CDR3 has 13 residues. No donor was unhealthy or non-Caucasian. A single record per CDR3 protein comes from TCRdb applying MiXCR to the 5' RACE reads. The table includes 200,000 to 300,000 distinct CDR3 sequences, 8% to 11% detected once. The sequencing sample was made of memory T cells sorted from blood. The receptor was derived from a man between 45 and 60 years old in good health. The genes are TRBV10-3 and TRBJ1-2; D is perhaps TRBD1 (6 bases). The DNA of the CDR3 is TGTGCCATCAGGGACAGCTCTTCTTATGGCTACACCTTC. It yields the protein CAIRDSSSYGYTF.